Described below is a single T cell receptor (beta chain) sequence and its context. This clone came up a few times. Its antigen is unknown. Per-base quality was not reported, and no clone a single base away is much larger than it. Healthy HIV-negative adults with no recently reported acute infections or vaccinations were included as donors. Only Caucasian adults living in Nashville, Tennessee, USA were represented among the donors. For unsorted samples, approximately 89 million PBMCs were counted, and genomic DNA was extracted using the QIAamp DNA Blood Mini kit. Blood was collected by leukapheresis, and PBMCs were isolated by Ficoll-Histopaque density gradient centrifugation and then cryopreserved in liquid nitrogen vapor phase. The sample originates from a study of shared clonotypes between healthy human individuals (TCRdb year 2020). Describing the broader study: The cohort included three men and a couple of women between 18 and 49 years of age. To estimate repertoire size and how much clonotypes are shared between individuals, the study performed deep sequencing of blood TCR repertoires from a few healthy adults. Per donor, leukapheresis produced somewhere between about 0.94 and 9.5 billion PBMCs. To increase sequencing depth and limit assay-specific biases, different laboratories used diverse techniques to prepare libraries and sequence TCR repertoires.

Relative to germline, V is 2 bases shorter and J is 4 bases shorter, with 17 bases between their ends. From a lookup of the germline V gene, CDR1 and CDR2 are SGHTA and FQGNSA. Its CDR3 holds 16 amino acids, cysteine through phenylalanine. Just the 48-base CDR3 DNA is kept, in frame starting at base 1. Using the deep immunoSEQ assay, TCR CDR3 regions were amplified from genomic DNA by multiplex PCR. For each cell subset, the extracted genomic DNA was distributed evenly across all wells of several immunoSEQ 96-well plates, and each plate served as one replicate. For unsorted PBMC, 300 to 350 ng genomic DNA, equal to 25,000 to 35,000 T cell genomes, was loaded into each replicate PCR. Ten immunoSEQ deep assay plates were used to sequence unsorted PBMC genomic DNA. Purified libraries were quantified with a Qubit 3.0 fluorometer, sized on a Bioanalyzer 2100, and re-quantified with the KAPA Library Quantification kit. Each immunoSEQ 96-well plate was sequenced on its own single-read 150-cycle Illumina NextSeq 550 flow cell. Processing in the source paper ran as follows. Because the immunoSEQ output included only junctional sequences and no quality scores, the filtering could not be the same as the filtering used for full-length reads. To assign V/J genes and CDR3, sequences were annotated using PyIR, a Python wrapper for IgBLAST v1.9, with IMGT germline references. Reads with weak V/J assignments (E-value above 1e-6), missing CDR3, stop codons, out-of-frame junctions, or ambiguous translated residues were removed. V3J clonotypes were defined by identical inferred V gene, J gene, and CDR3 amino acid sequence. The percentage overlap between two repertoires was calculated by dividing the number of shared unique clonotypes by the size of the smaller repertoire. Three approaches were used to assess repertoire richness: RTK rarefaction, the Chao1 estimator, and Recon v2.1 estimates of unobserved clonotypes. This is the immuneACCESS table as TCRdb keeps it, with only in-frame sequences that have V and J called. A part of the clones is gone; compared with another copy, unresolved V genes explain less than half, and the rest is unexplained. That table supplies the V and J calls and clone size; D and trimming were determined from the DNA. Across this sample there are some 500,000 clones, with 60% to 80% seen only once. More than 10% of the sample comes from the top ten.

Findings and caveats that apply to the study as a whole: Sampling was restricted to blood, and TCR repertoires in tissue are likely to differ from TCR repertoires in blood. Pairwise subsampling led to the expectation that sequencing depth would affect the degree of clonotype sharing among donors. The small number of donors limited the genetic and exposure-history diversity represented.

Sequenced material: PBMCs. This TCR was recovered from a middle-aged woman in good health. Some clones in this sample may be carry-over from other donors' samples. In this chain, TRBV7-2 is recombined with TRBJ1-2; the D region possibly corresponds to TRBD1 (5 bases align). The CDR3 sequence is CASSLRTGTESYGYTF. At the DNA level, the sequence is TGTGCCAGCAGCTTAAGAACCGGGACGGAGAGCTATGGCTACACCTTC.